The clone carrying this TCR beta chain appeared many times. Its specificity is not known. Pregnancy or lactation, uncontrolled infections and other autoimmune diseases were grounds for excluding patients. TCR beta CDR3 regions were amplified from RNA transcripts. Scientists carried out first-round RT-PCR using HTBI primers and then a second-round multiplex PCR. From the multiplex PCR reads, TCRdb called clonotypes with MiXCR, one entry per CDR3 protein. The sample has around 1.1 million distinct CDR3 sequences, about 36% seen once. Trimming cost V 5 bases and J 2 bases, with 9 bases left between them. This CDR3 has 14 residues. Germline V CDR1 and CDR2: LNHDA, SQIVND (reference sequence). The data were obtained in a study of Graves' ophthalmopathy and Graves' hyperthyroidism. Study conclusions and caveats: At about 69% sensitivity and 72.22% specificity, the model predicted progression of the ophthalmopathy. Separation of ophthalmopathy from stable hyperthyroidism was achieved by a 13-signature model, at roughly 88% sensitivity and under 83% specificity. Most thyroid-expanded clonotypes exceeding 0.001 frequency were also found in blood.

The specimen was peripheral blood or thyroid tissue (not recorded which). The chain joins TRBV19 to TRBJ2-2; D gene uncertain. The receptor was isolated from an adult man with Graves' hyperthyroidism. Here the CDR3 DNA reads TGTGCCAGTAGTCCTCGCGTAAACACCGGGGAGCTGTTTTTT. Translation gives CASSPRVNTGELFF.